What follows describes a single TCR beta chain. The CDR3 contains 16 residues. V was pared by 4 bases and J by 3 bases, with 6 bases of the junction left unmatched. CDR1 is SGHRS and CDR2 is YFSETQ in the germline V gene. The data were obtained in a study of cytomegalovirus exposure and HLA in healthy donors. PCR was performed using 60 Vbeta and 13 Jbeta primers. Data came from immunoSEQ multiplex PCR; TCRdb stores just in-frame clones and leaves some out. The sample lists about 170,000 clones, around 76% occurring once. The sequence derives from a woman aged 25 to 45 in good health and CMV-seropositive. J is TRBJ2-2 and V is TRBV5-1; 10 bases match TRBD2. The sequenced sample was PBMCs. The CDR3 DNA is TGCGCCAGCAGCCCTCTAGCGGGAGACGACACCGGGGAGCTGTTTTTT. It yields the protein CASSPLAGDDTGELFF.